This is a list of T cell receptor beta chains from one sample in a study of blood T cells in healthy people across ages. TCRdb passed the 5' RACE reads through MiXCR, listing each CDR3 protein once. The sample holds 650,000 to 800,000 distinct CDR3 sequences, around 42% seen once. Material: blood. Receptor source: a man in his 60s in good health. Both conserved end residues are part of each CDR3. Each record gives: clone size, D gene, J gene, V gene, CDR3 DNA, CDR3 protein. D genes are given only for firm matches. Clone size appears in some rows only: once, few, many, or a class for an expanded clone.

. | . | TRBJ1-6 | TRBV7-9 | TGTGCCAGCGGCTTATACGCGGGTTCACCCCTCCACTTT | CASGLYAGSPLHF
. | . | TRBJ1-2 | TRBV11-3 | TGTGCCAGCACCAAAGGGGGGGCAGCTGACTATGGCTACACCTTC | CASTKGGAADYGYTF
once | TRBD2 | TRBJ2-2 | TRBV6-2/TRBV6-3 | TGTGCCAGCAGGCCGGATAGCGGGGGGAGCACCGGGGAGCTGTTTTTT | CASRPDSGGSTGELFF
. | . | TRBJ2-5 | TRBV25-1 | TGTGCCAGCAGTGAGCCAGGGACTGGCCAAGAGACCCAGTACTTC | CASSEPGTGQETQYF
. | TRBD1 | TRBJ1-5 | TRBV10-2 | TGCGCCAGCAGTGAGCCGACAGGGACTCAGCCCCAGCATTTT | CASSEPTGTQPQHF
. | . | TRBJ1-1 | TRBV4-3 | TGCGCCAGCAGCCAAGATTTCGGGGGCACTGAAGCTTTCTTT | CASSQDFGGTEAFF
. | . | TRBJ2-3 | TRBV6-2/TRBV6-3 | TGTGCCAGCAGTTATCCGCGAGGGCGGGGGCTTTACACAGATACGCAGTATTTT | CASSYPRGRGLYTDTQYF
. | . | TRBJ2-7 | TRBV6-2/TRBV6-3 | TGTGCCAGCAGTTGGGCCAGGCCATCCGAGCAGTACTTC | CASSWARPSEQYF
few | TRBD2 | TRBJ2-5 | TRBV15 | TGTGCCACCAGCAGAGATTTAAGCGGGGAAGAGACCCAGTACTTC | CATSRDLSGEETQYF
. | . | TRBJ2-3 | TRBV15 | TGTGCCACCAGCAGAGAAATCCTCGGGGGCACAGATACGCAGTATTTT | CATSREILGGTDTQYF
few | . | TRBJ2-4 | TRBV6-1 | TGTGCCAGCGGCTCACAGTATCTAGCCAAAAACATTCAGTACTTC | CASGSQYLAKNIQYF
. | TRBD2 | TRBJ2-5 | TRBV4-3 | TGCGCCAGCAGCCAAGACTGGGGAGGGGTAGGAAAAGAGACCCAGTACTTC | CASSQDWGGVGKETQYF
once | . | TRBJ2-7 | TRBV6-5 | TGTGCCAGCAGATTGGACAGATTCAATGAGCAGTACTTC | CASRLDRFNEQYF
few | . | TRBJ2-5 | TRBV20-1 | TGCAGTGCTCGCCGAGGTGGAGAGACCCAGTACTTC | CSARRGGETQYF
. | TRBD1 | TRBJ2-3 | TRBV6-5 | TGTGCCAGTCGACAGGGCCCTAGGACAGATACGCAGTATTTT | CASRQGPRTDTQYF
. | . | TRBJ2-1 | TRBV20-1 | TGCAGCGCAGAATTGAGCTACAATGAGCAGTTCTTC | CSAELSYNEQFF
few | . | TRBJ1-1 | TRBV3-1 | TGTGCCAGCAGCCTCTCTGGGACCACGGACACTGAAGCTTTCTTT | CASSLSGTTDTEAFF
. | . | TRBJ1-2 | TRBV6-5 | TGTGCCAGCAGTTACTCGATAGCGGCAGCTAACTATGGCTACACCTTC | CASSYSIAAANYGYTF
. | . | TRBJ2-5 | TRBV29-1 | TGCAGCGCAATAAGGGGGGGGCAAGAGACCCAGTACTTC | CSAIRGGQETQYF
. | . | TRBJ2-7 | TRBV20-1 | TGCAGTGCTAGAGACGGGCAGGGGACCTACGAGCAGTACTTC | CSARDGQGTYEQYF
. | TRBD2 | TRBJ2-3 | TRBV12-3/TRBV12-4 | TGTGCCAGCAGGAGAAGGGGAGGGTTCACAGATACGCAGTATTTT | CASRRRGGFTDTQYF
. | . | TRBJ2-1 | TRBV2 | TGTGCCAGCAGTGAGGGGGGCGGGTACAATGAGCAGTTCTTC | CASSEGGGYNEQFF
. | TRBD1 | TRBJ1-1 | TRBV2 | TGTGCCAGCAGTCTAACAGGGGTCGGAAACACTGAAGCTTTCTTT | CASSLTGVGNTEAFF
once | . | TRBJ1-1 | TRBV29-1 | TGCAGCGTTGAACCTGGGCATATTTCTGAAGCTTTCTTT | CSVEPGHISEAFF
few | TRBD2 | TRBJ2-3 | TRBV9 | TGTGCCAGCAGCGTAGGAGCGGGGGGTAGCACAGATACGCAGTATTTT | CASSVGAGGSTDTQYF
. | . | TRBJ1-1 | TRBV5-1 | TGCGCCAGCAGCTCGTCAAGCGGGAACACTGAAGCTTTCTTT | CASSSSSGNTEAFF
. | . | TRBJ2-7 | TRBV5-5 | TGTGCCAGCAGCGAAGTTACAGGGTCCCACGAGCAGTACTTC | CASSEVTGSHEQYF
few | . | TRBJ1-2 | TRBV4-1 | TGCGCCAGCAGCCAGGGAGCGGGGGGCGGCTATGGCTACACCTTC | CASSQGAGGGYGYTF
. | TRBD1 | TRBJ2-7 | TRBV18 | TGTGCCAGCTCACATGACATCACCCGAGGGGGCTCGGGCGAGCAGTACTTC | CASSHDITRGGSGEQYF
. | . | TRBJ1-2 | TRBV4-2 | TGTGCCAGCAGCCAAGGAAAGGACAGTCGGTATGGCTACACCTTC | CASSQGKDSRYGYTF
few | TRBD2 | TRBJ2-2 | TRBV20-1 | TGCAGTGCTAGCCGGCTAGCGGGGGGGAACACCGGGGAGCTGTTTTTT | CSASRLAGGNTGELFF
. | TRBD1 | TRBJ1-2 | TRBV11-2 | TGTGCCAGCAGCTTAGACCCGACAGGGAACTTCTATGGCTACACCTTC | CASSLDPTGNFYGYTF
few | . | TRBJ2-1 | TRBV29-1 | TGCAGCCTTCCCGGCCGGGCTGCCTACAATGAGCAGTTCTTC | CSLPGRAAYNEQFF
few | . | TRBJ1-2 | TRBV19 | TGTGCCAGTAGTGCCAGGGGTTATGGCTACACCTTC | CASSARGYGYTF
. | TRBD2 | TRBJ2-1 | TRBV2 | TGTGCCAGCAGTGAAGCGGGATCCGGGGGGTACAATGAGCAGTTCTTC | CASSEAGSGGYNEQFF
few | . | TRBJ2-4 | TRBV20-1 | TGCAGTGCTAGAGAGGGACCGGCAGGCATTCAGTACTTC | CSAREGPAGIQYF
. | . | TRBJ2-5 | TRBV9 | TGTGCCAGCAGCCCGCGTCTCAAAGGGAGGCAAAAGACCCAGTACTTC | CASSPRLKGRQKTQYF
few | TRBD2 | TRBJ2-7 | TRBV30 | TGTGCCTGGAGCGTGACTAGCGGTTTACAGTACTTC | CAWSVTSGLQYF
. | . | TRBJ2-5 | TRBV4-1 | TGCGCCAGCAGCCAAGCAGTTTCGGAGACCCAGTACTTC | CASSQAVSETQYF
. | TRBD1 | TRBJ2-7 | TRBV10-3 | TGTGCCATCACCATGTGGACAGGGAACTCCTACGAGCAGTACTTC | CAITMWTGNSYEQYF
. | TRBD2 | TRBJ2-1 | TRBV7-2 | TGTGCCAGCAGCTTAGCGGCAGCGGGGGGGCAAGAGACCCAGTTCTTC | CASSLAAAGGQETQFF
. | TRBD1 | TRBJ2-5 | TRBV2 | TGTGCCAGCAGTAACGACAGGGTGGAGACCCAGTACTTC | CASSNDRVETQYF
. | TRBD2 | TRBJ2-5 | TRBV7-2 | TGTGCCAGCAACCCCGGGAGGACGGAGACCCAGTACTTC | CASNPGRTETQYF
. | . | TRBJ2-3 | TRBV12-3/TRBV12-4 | TGTGCCAGCAGTGCTCGGGTCGGCACAGATACGCAGTATTTT | CASSARVGTDTQYF
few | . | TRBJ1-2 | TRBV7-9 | TGTGCTATCCCCGGAGGTGCTGGCTACACCTTC | CAIPGGAGYTF
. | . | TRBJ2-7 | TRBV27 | TGTGCCAGCACGGGGACGGGGGCAGCTGGGTACGAGCAGTACTTC | CASTGTGAAGYEQYF
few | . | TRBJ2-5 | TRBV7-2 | TGTGCCAGCAGCTTAGGTAGTACCGGGGCCTTGGCCCAGTACTTC | CASSLGSTGALAQYF
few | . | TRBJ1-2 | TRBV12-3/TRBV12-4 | TGTGCCAGCCGTTCGGGGGGTCAATACCAGGGGGGCTACACCTTC | CASRSGGQYQGGYTF
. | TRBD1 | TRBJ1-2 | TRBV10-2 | TGCGCCAGCTATGGGACAGACTATGGCTACACCTTC | CASYGTDYGYTF
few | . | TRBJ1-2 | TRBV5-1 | TGCGCCAGCAGCTCCTATAATGCGGATGGCTACACCTTC | CASSSYNADGYTF